This TCR beta chain was recorded in a study of technical replicates of blood from a handful of donors. Repertoires were generated with immunoSEQ multiplex PCR, while TCRdb's copy carries only in-frame clones and drops some. Among about 70,000 clones listed, approximately 92% were seen once. This CDR3 is built from 14 residues. V shed 8 bases and J shed 0 bases, with 11 bases lying between them. Germline V gene sequence: CDR1 KGHSY, CDR2 FQNENV. This chain connects TRBV16 to TRBJ1-5, with D perhaps matching TRBD1 (6 bases). The source material was T cells isolated from PBMCs. The origin of this receptor is a human donor in good health. The CDR3 region has the DNA TGTGCCAGCGCTACAGGGAATAGCAATCAGCCCCAGCATTTT. Its translation: CASATGNSNQPQHF.